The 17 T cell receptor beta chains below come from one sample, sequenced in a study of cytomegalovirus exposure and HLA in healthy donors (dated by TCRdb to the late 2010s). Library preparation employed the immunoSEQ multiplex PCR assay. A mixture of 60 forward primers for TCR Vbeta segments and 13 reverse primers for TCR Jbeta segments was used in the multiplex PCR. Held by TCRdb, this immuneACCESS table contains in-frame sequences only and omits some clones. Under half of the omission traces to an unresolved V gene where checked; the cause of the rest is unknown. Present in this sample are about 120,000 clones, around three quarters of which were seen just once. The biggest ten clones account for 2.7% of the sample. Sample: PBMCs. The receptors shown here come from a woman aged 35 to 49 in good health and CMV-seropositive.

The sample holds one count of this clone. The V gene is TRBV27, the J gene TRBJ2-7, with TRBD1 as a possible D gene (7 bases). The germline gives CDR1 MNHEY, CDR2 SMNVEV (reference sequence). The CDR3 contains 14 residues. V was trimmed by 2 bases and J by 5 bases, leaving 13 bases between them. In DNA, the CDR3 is TGTGCCAGCAGTTTAGGCCAGGGGGGTAACGAGCAGTACTTC. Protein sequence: CASSLGQGGNEQYF.

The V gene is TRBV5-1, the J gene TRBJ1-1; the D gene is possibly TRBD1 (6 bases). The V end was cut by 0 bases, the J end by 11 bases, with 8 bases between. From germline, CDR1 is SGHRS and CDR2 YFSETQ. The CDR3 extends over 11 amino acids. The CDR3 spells CASSLDRDAFF. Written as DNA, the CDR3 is TGCGCCAGCAGCTTGGACAGGGACGCTTTCTTT. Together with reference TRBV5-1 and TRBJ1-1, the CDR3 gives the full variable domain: KAGVTQTPRYLIKTRGQQVTLSCSPISGHRSVSWYQQTPGQGLQFLFEYFSETQRNKGNFPGRFSGRQFSNSRSEMNVSTLELGDSALYLCASSLDRDAFFGQGTRLTVV.

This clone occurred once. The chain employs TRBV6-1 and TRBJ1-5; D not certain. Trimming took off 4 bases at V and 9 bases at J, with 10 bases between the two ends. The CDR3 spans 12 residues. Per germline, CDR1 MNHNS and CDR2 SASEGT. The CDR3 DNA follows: TGTGCCAGCAGTGGAGATGCCGGGCCCCAGCATTTT. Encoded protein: CASSGDAGPQHF.

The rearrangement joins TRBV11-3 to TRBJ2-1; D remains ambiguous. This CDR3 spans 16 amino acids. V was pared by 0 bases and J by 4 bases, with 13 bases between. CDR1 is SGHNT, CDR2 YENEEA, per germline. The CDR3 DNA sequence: TGTGCCAGCAGCTTAGAGGGCAGATCTGAGTACAATGAGCAGTTCTTC. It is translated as CASSLEGRSEYNEQFF. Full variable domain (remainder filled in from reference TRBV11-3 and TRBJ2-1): EAGVVQSPRYKIIEKKQPVAFWCNPISGHNTLYWYLQNLGQGPELLIRYENEEAVDDSQLPKDRFSAERLKGVDSTLKIQPAELGDSAVYLCASSLEGRSEYNEQFFGPGTRLTVL.

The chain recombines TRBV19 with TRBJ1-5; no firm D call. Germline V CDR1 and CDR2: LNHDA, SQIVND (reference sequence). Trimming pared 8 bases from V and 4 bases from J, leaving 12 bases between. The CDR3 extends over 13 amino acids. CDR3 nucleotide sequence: TGTGCCAGTTCCGAGTATGTGAATCAGCCCCAGCATTTT. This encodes CASSEYVNQPQHF.

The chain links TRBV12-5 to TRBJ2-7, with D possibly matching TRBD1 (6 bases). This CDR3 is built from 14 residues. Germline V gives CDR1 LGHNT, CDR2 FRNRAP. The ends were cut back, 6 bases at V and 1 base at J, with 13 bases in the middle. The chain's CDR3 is CASGWTVSSYEQYF. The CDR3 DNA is TGTGCTAGTGGATGGACAGTCTCATCCTACGAGCAGTACTTC.

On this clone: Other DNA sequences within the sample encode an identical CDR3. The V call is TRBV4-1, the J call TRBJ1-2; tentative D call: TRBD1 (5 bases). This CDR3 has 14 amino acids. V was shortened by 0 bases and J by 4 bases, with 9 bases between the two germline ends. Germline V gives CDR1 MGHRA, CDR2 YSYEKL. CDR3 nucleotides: TGCGCCAGCAGCCAAGATCATCAGGGCTATGGCTACACCTTC. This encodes CASSQDHQGYGYTF.

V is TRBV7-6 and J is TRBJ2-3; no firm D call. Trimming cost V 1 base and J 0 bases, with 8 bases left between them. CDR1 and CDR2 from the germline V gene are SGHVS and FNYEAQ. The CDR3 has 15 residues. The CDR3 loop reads CASSLGATSTDTQYF. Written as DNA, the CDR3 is TGTGCCAGCAGCTTAGGGGCAACTAGCACAGATACGCAGTATTTT.

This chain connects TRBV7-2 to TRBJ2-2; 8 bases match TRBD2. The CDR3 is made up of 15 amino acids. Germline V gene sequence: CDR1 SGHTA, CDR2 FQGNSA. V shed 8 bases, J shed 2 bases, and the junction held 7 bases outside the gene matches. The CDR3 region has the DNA TGTGCCAGCTTCGCCGGGACTAGAAACACCGGGGAGCTGTTTTTT. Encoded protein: CASFAGTRNTGELFF.

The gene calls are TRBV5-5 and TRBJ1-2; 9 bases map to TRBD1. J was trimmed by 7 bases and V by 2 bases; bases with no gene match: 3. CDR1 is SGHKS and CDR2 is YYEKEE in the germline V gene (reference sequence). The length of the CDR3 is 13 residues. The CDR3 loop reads CASSLQGASGYTF. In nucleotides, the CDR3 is TGTGCCAGCAGCTTACAGGGGGCGTCTGGCTACACCTTC.

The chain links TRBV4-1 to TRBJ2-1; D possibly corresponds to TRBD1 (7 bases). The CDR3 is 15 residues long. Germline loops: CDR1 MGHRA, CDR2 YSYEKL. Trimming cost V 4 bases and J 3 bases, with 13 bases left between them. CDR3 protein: CASSPGGQNYNEQFF. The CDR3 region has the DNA TGCGCCAGCAGCCCCGGGGGACAGAACTACAATGAGCAGTTCTTC.

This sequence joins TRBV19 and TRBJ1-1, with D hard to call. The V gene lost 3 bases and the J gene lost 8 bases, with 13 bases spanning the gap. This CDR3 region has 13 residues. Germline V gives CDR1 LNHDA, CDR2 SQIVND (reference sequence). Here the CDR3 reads CASSMRPAREAFF. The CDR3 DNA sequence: TGTGCCAGTAGTATGCGCCCGGCGAGGGAAGCTTTCTTT.

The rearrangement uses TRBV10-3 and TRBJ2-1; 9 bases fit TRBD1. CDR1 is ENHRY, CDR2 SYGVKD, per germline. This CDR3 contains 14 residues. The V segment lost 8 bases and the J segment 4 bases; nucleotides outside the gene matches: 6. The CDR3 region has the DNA TGTGCCATCTGGACGGGACAGGGATACAATGAGCAGTTCTTC. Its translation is CAIWTGQGYNEQFF.

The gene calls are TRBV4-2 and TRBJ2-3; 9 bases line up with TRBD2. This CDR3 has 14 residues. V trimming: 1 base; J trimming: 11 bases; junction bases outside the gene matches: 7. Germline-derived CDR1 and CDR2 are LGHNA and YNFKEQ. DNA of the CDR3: TGTGCCAGCAGCCAAGTCGGTAGCGGGAGTGGGCAGTATTTT. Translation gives CASSQVGSGSGQYF.

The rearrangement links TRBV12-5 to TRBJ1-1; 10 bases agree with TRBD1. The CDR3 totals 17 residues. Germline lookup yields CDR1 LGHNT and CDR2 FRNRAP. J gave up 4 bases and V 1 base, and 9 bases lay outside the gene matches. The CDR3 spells CASGLARQGAQITEAFF. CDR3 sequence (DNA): TGTGCTAGTGGTTTGGCTCGACAGGGGGCGCAGATCACTGAAGCTTTCTTT. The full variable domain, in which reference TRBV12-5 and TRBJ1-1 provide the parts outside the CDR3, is DARVTQTPRHKVTEMGQEVTMRCQPILGHNTVFWYRQTMMQGLELLAYFRNRAPLDDSGMPKDRFSAEMPDATLATLKIQPSEPRDSAVYFCASGLARQGAQITEAFFGQGTRLTVV.

CDR3 nucleotide sequence: TGTGCCAGCAGCCAAGAACAGTATGGCTACACCTTC. Its protein product is CASSQEQYGYTF. The V call is TRBV14, the J call TRBJ1-2; D unresolved. Germline-derived CDR1 and CDR2 are SGHDN and FVKESK. V gave up 0 bases and J gave up 5 bases, with 4 bases separating them. There are 12 residues in the CDR3.

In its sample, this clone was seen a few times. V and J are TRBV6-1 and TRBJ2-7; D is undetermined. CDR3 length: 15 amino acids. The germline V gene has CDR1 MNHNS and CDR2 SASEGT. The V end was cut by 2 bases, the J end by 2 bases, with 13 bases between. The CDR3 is CASSELAGYTYEQYF. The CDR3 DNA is TGTGCCAGCAGTGAACTGGCAGGTTATACCTACGAGCAGTACTTC.